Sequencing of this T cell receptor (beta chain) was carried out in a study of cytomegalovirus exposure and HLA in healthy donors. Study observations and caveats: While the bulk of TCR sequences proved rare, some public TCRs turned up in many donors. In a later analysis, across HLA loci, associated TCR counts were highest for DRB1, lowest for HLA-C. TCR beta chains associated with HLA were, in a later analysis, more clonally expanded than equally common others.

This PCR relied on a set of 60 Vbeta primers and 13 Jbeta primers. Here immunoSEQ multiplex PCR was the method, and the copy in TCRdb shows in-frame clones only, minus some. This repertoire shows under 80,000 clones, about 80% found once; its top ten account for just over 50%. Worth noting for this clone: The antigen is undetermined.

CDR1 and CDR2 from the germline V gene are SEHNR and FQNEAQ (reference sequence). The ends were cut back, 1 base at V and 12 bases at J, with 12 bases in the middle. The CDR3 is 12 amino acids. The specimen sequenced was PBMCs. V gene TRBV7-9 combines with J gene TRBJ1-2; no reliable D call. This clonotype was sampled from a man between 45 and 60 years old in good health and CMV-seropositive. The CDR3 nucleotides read TGTGCCAGCAGCTTAGGTGGGAGTGGTCACACCTTC. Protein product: CASSLGGSGHTF.